The T cell receptor (beta chain) described here comes from a study of control samples from healthy donors and cancer patients. Produced via immunoSEQ multiplex PCR; TCRdb's table is partial and in-frame only. The sample has 150,000 to 200,000 clones, 90% to 95% seen once. The CDR3 extends over 10 amino acids. With 7 bases removed from V and 7 bases from J, the gap between germline ends came to 7 bases. CDR1 is SNHLY and CDR2 is FYNNEI in the germline V gene. What was sequenced was blood. This chain joins TRBV2 and TRBJ1-1; D might be TRBD1 (6 bases). The sequence was obtained from a woman younger than 35 in good health. CDR3 DNA sequence: TGTGCCAGCATGGACAGTGAAGCTTTCTTT. The encoded protein is CASMDSEAFF.